This T cell receptor (beta chain) was profiled in a study of shared clonotypes between healthy human individuals. Whole-study results and caveats: Approximately 5.1% was the fraction of naive CD4 clonotypes found shared across a handful of donors. Represented genetic and exposure-history diversity was restricted by having few donors.

Everyone who donated was a Caucasian adult who lived in Nashville, Tennessee. Investigators spread the genomic DNA of each subset evenly over several immunoSEQ plates. Method: immunoSEQ multiplex PCR; TCRdb's copy keeps in-frame clones and lacks some. The sample contains approximately 2.1 million clones, approximately 95% of which appear only once. J was trimmed by 3 bases and V by 4 bases; bases with no gene match: 6. The CDR3 contains 14 residues. CDR1 is MGHDK, CDR2 SYGVNS, per germline. This clone showed up just a few times. Its specificity is not known. The sample taken for sequencing was naive CD4+ T cells from PBMCs. Described subset: CD45RA+ positively selected. This chain joins TRBV25-1 and TRBJ2-7; TRBD1 agrees at 7 bases. This receptor was obtained from a man aged 18 to 35 in good health. Some clones in this sample may be carry-over from other donors' samples. Here the CDR3 DNA reads TGTGCCAGCAGTGCCACAGGGGCCCTCTACGAGCAGTACTTC. Translation: CASSATGALYEQYF.